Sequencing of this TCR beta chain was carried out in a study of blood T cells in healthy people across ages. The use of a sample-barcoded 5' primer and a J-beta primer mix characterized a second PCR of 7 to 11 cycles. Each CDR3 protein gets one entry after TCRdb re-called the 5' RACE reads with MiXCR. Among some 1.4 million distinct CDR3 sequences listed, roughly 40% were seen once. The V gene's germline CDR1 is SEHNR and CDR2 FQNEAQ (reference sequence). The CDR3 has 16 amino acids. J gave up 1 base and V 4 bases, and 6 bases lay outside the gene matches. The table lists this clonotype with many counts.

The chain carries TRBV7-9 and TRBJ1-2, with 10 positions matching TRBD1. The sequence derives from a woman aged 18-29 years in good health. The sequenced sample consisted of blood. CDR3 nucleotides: TGTGCCAGCAGCTCCCAGGGACAGGGGCTTAACTATGGCTACACCTTC. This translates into CASSSQGQGLNYGYTF.